One and the same sample provided the 24 T cell receptor beta chains below, sequenced in a study of blood T cell repertoires in COVID-19. Clones were read by immunoSEQ multiplex PCR, and TCRdb kept only the in-frame ones, dropping some. Among more than 150,000 clones listed, 85% to 90% were seen once. The specimen sequenced was peripheral blood. These receptors were taken from a woman between 40 and 50 years old with acute or convalescent COVID-19.

V usage is TRBV27 and J usage is TRBJ1-4, with a tentative D call TRBD1 (6 bases). CDR1 is MNHEY and CDR2 is SMNVEV in the germline V gene (reference sequence). The CDR3 loop spans 15 amino acids. Trimming took 5 bases from V and 2 from J, leaving 12 bases between them. CDR3 bases: TGTGCCAGCAGTATTCACAGGGTCACTAATGAAAAACTGTTTTTT. Protein sequence: CASSIHRVTNEKLFF.

The rearrangement joins TRBV6-5 to TRBJ2-7; 8 bases match TRBD1. CDR1 and CDR2 (germline): MNHEY, SVGAGI. The CDR3 is 16 residues long. V trimming: 0 bases; J trimming: 5 bases; junction bases outside the gene matches: 9. This chain's CDR3 is CASSYSDRVGLNEQYF. The CDR3 nucleotides are TGTGCCAGCAGTTACTCGGACAGGGTGGGACTCAACGAGCAGTACTTC.

The rearrangement joins TRBV7-2 to TRBJ1-2; 8 nucleotides match TRBD1. J lost 8 bases, V lost 6 bases, and 11 bases had no gene match. CDR3 length: 14 amino acids. Per germline, CDR1 SGHTA and CDR2 FQGNSA. The CDR3 DNA reads as TGTGCCAGCAGATTCAGGCAGGGGGCGAGGGGCTACACCTTC. Translating gives CASRFRQGARGYTF.

The chain links TRBV27 to TRBJ2-2, with 12 bases that match TRBD1. Germline V gives CDR1 MNHEY, CDR2 SMNVEV (reference sequence). The ends lost 4 bases at V and 6 bases at J; junction bases unmatched: 12. The CDR3 contains 18 residues. DNA of the CDR3: TGTGCCAGCAGTTCGGGACAGGGGGCGTCTCTATTTTCCGGGGAGCTGTTTTTT. Its protein product is CASSSGQGASLFSGELFF.

The rearrangement joins TRBV3-1 (or the pseudogene TRBV3-2) to TRBJ1-2, with a weak D call TRBD1 (5 bases). V gave up 4 bases and J gave up 0 bases, with 15 bases separating them. This CDR3 is built from 16 residues. Germline CDR1 LGHDT, CDR2 YNNKEL (reference sequence). The CDR3 bases are TGTGCCAGCAGCCGAGGCCAGGGCCTAACTAACTATGGCTACACCTTC. Encoded protein: CASSRGQGLTNYGYTF.

V and J are TRBV28 and TRBJ1-6, with D perhaps matching TRBD1 (5 bases). CDR1 is MDHEN, CDR2 SYDVKM, per germline. Trimming cost V 3 bases and J 8 bases, with 14 bases left between them. This CDR3 has 15 amino acids. The CDR3 spells CASSLPQGWDSPLHF. For the CDR3, the DNA is TGTGCCAGCAGTTTGCCCCAGGGATGGGATTCACCCCTCCACTTT.

The chain carries TRBV4-1 and TRBJ2-5, with unresolved D. This CDR3 has 13 amino acids. Germline V gene sequence: CDR1 MGHRA, CDR2 YSYEKL. V was trimmed by 1 base and J by 3 bases, leaving 6 bases between them. The CDR3 region has the DNA TGCGCCAGCAGCCAAGGGCAGAAAGAGACCCAGTACTTC. It is translated as CASSQGQKETQYF.

This rearrangement joins TRBV7-9 to TRBJ2-3, with 7 positions matching TRBD2. CDR1 and CDR2 (germline): SEHNR, FQNEAQ (reference sequence). The CDR3 extends over 15 amino acids. The trim removed 11 bases at V and 6 bases at J, leaving 17 bases unmatched. The CDR3 spells CAGTTGLGGIDTQYF. The CDR3 region has the DNA TGTGCCGGGACTACTGGGCTAGGTGGCATTGATACGCAGTATTTT. The whole variable domain, filled in from reference TRBV7-9 and TRBJ2-3, reads DTGVSQNPRHKITKRGQNVTFRCDPISEHNRLYWYRQTLGQGPEFLTYFQNEAQLEKSRLLSDRFSAERPKGSFSTLEIQRTEQGDSAMYLCAGTTGLGGIDTQYFGPGTRLTVL.

This chain links TRBV28 with TRBJ1-2; possible D gene TRBD1, 6 bases. The CDR3 is 15 residues long. Germline CDR1 reads MDHEN; CDR2 reads SYDVKM. Between the trimmed V and J ends, which lost 8 bases and 2 bases, there was a span of 18 bases. The CDR3: CASGRTAPSNYGYTF. In nucleotides, the CDR3 is TGTGCCAGCGGACGGACAGCTCCATCAAACTATGGCTACACCTTC.

The rearrangement joins TRBV5-1 to TRBJ2-3; D might be TRBD2 (6 bases). The CDR3 is 16 residues long. Trimming left V 0 bases short and J 0 bases short, with 11 bases between. CDR1 and CDR2 (germline): SGHRS, YFSETQ. In DNA form, the CDR3 reads TGCGCCAGCAGCTTGGTTGGCGGGACTAGCACAGATACGCAGTATTTT. As protein: CASSLVGGTSTDTQYF.

The chain is built from TRBV7-3 and TRBJ2-1; 12 bases align to TRBD2. J was trimmed by 7 bases and V by 4 bases; bases with no gene match: 5. This CDR3 has 15 amino acids. The germline CDR1 and CDR2 sequences are SGHTA and FQGTGA. CDR3 in amino acids: CASSSGLAGGNEQFF. In DNA, the CDR3 is TGTGCCAGCAGCTCGGGACTAGCGGGTGGGAATGAGCAGTTCTTC.

This chain connects TRBV4-1 to TRBJ2-1, with 7 bases lining up with TRBD1. Looked up from germline, CDR1 is MGHRA and CDR2 is YSYEKL. The CDR3 length is 13 residues. The V segment lost 8 bases and the J segment 4 bases; nucleotides outside the gene matches: 5. In DNA form, the CDR3 reads TGCGCCAGCGGGTTGGGACAGTACAATGAGCAGTTCTTC. Translated, it gives CASGLGQYNEQFF.

The rearrangement uses TRBV29-1 and TRBJ1-6; a possible D gene is TRBD1 (6 bases). This CDR3 has 14 amino acids. V lost 1 base to trimming and J lost 7 bases, with 11 bases between them. The germline V gene has CDR1 SQVTM and CDR2 ANQGSEA. CDR3 residues: CSVEASGANSPLHF. CDR3 bases: TGCAGCGTTGAAGCTTCAGGGGCAAATTCACCCCTCCACTTT.

The genes are TRBV30 and TRBJ1-5; unclear D gene. This CDR3 is built from 17 residues. The germline V and J ends were trimmed by 1 base and 0 bases, with 16 bases remaining between them. CDR1 and CDR2 from the germline V gene are GTSNPN and SVGIG (reference sequence). The CDR3 DNA sequence: TGTGCCTGGAGTGCAGTTCGAGGGAGACATAGCAATCAGCCCCAGCATTTT. The encoded protein is CAWSAVRGRHSNQPQHF.

The chain carries TRBV6-2 or TRBV6-3 and TRBJ1-5, with D possibly being TRBD1 (6 bases). The CDR3 is made up of 14 amino acids. The germline CDR1 and CDR2 sequences are MNHEY and SVGEGT. Trimming cost V 5 bases and J 4 bases, with 12 bases left between them. The CDR3 DNA reads as TGTGCCAGCAGTGCGGGGGGACAAAATCAGCCCCAGCATTTT. It yields the protein CASSAGGQNQPQHF.

In its sample, this clone was seen once. The chain carries TRBV29-1 and TRBJ2-1; D gene unclear. This CDR3 has 11 amino acids. Germline CDR1 reads SQVTM; CDR2 reads ANQGSEA. V dropped 5 bases and J dropped 8 bases, with 10 bases sitting between them. CDR3 sequence: CSVNSIHEQFF. The CDR3, as DNA: TGCAGCGTTAACTCGATCCATGAGCAGTTCTTC.

This clone has more than one count but fewer than ten. This rearrangement joins TRBV11-2 to TRBJ1-6; 7 positions agree with TRBD1. CDR1 and CDR2 (germline): SGHAT, FQNNGV. This CDR3 is 15 amino acids long. With V trimmed by 7 bases and J by 7 bases, 10 bases remained unmatched. The CDR3 protein is CASIRDSATNSPLHF. The CDR3 nucleotides read TGTGCCAGCATCCGGGACAGCGCCACAAATTCACCCCTCCACTTT.

The CDR3: CASSFTGDYGYTF. The CDR3 DNA is TGTGCCAGCAGCTTCACAGGGGACTATGGCTACACCTTC. The chain joins TRBV11-2 to TRBJ1-2, with 7 positions matching TRBD1. The J segment lost 3 bases and the V segment lost 3 bases, leaving 1 base of the junction unmatched. CDR3 size: 13 residues. CDR1 SGHAT and CDR2 FQNNGV come from the germline V gene.

This clone was counted ten times or more. This chain connects TRBV10-3 to TRBJ1-1, with 10 bases identical to TRBD1. Trimming removed 5 bases from V and 5 bases from J; junction bases left unmatched: 8. There are 15 residues in the CDR3. Germline values: CDR1 ENHRY, CDR2 SYGVKD. The CDR3 here is CAISSPGQGQTEAFF. CDR3 DNA: TGTGCCATCAGTTCTCCGGGACAGGGGCAGACTGAAGCTTTCTTT.

V is TRBV27 and J is TRBJ1-5; D gene ambiguous. Germline V gives CDR1 MNHEY, CDR2 SMNVEV (reference sequence). V lost 2 bases and J lost 6, with 8 bases in between. The CDR3 runs to 13 residues. CDR3 in DNA: TGTGCCAGCAGTTTAAATCGGGGTCAGCCCCAGCATTTT. This codes for CASSLNRGQPQHF.

CDR3 coding DNA: TGTGCCAGCTCACCAGTAGGGACTATCAATGAGCAGTTCTTC. Encoded protein: CASSPVGTINEQFF. The chain carries TRBV18 and TRBJ2-1, with TRBD2 matching over 7 bases. The trim removed 2 bases at V and 6 bases at J, leaving 4 bases unmatched. Germline-derived CDR1 and CDR2 are KGHSH and LQKENI. CDR3 length: 14 residues.

This chain uses TRBV7-8 with TRBJ1-2, with 7 positions matching TRBD1. V dropped 5 bases and J dropped 1; count of bases not matched to a gene: 7. CDR1 is SGHVS and CDR2 is FQNEAQ in the germline V gene. This CDR3 has 15 residues. The CDR3 protein is CASSQQGLDNYGYTF. The CDR3 DNA follows: TGTGCCAGCAGCCAACAGGGGCTGGATAACTATGGCTACACCTTC.

The rearrangement joins TRBV19 to TRBJ1-4, with D possibly matching TRBD1 (5 bases). This CDR3 contains 15 residues. The V gene lost 5 bases and the J gene lost 7 bases, with 17 bases spanning the gap. Germline loops: CDR1 LNHDA, CDR2 SQIVND (reference sequence). The CDR3, as DNA: TGTGCCAGTAGTTTCAAAAGGGGCGCGAGTGAAAAACTGTTTTTT. Its translation is CASSFKRGASEKLFF. Complete variable domain (other parts from reference TRBV19 and TRBJ1-4): DGGITQSPKYLFRKEGQNVTLSCEQNLNHDAMYWYRQDPGQGLRLIYYSQIVNDFQKGDIAEGYSVSREKKESFPLTVTSAQKNPTAFYLCASSFKRGASEKLFFGSGTQLSVL.

This chain links TRBV15 with TRBJ1-4, with a possible D match to TRBD1 (6 bases). V was pared by 4 bases and J by 16 bases, with 13 bases between. CDR3 length equals 11 residues. Germline CDR1 is LNHNV and CDR2 is YYDKDF (reference sequence). CDR3 amino acids: CATSKGVGKFF. The CDR3 DNA follows: TGTGCCACCAGCAAGGGGGTTGGCAAGTTTTTT.